This T cell receptor beta chain came from a study of shared clonotypes between healthy human individuals. Donors were healthy HIV-negative adults without recent acute infections or vaccinations. An assay was performed, and its level was deep. Sequencing was performed with immunoSEQ multiplex PCR; in TCRdb, only in-frame clones are kept and a portion is missing. The data contain some 470,000 clones, 76% of them singletons. Input material: PBMCs. This sequence originates from a woman aged 40 to 50 in good health. Some clones in this sample may be carry-over from other donors' samples.

This CDR3 is CASSQERPGQGVTNEKLFF. CDR3 sequence (DNA): TGCGCCAGCAGCCAAGAACGACCGGGACAGGGGGTGACTAATGAAAAACTGTTTTTT. The chain links TRBV4-3 to TRBJ1-4, with 11 bases aligning to TRBD1. This CDR3 contains 19 residues. CDR1 and CDR2 (germline): LGHNA, YSLEER. The J segment lost 2 bases and the V segment lost 0 bases, leaving 8 bases of the junction unmatched.